The rows below give T cell receptor beta chains drawn from one sample of a study of tumor-infiltrating lymphocytes in primary liver carcinoma. TCRdb re-called the multiplex PCR reads with MiXCR, one entry per CDR3 protein. Found here are hundreds of thousands of distinct CDR3 sequences, about 50% of them singletons; the top ten hold over 15%. Sequencing was performed on peripheral blood. These receptor sequences come from a woman in her 30s with primary liver carcinoma and hepatitis B virus infection. The CDR3 runs from the conserved cysteine through the conserved F or W. Each record gives: CDR3 length, D gene, clone size, V gene, J gene, CDR3 DNA, CDR3 protein. A D gene is named only where the DNA matches it firmly. Not every row has a clone size; where given, it reads once, few, many or a size class.

CDR3 length: 16; D gene: TRBD2; clone size: -; V gene: TRBV11-2; J gene: TRBJ2-7; CDR3 DNA: TGTGCCAGCAGCTCACCACTAGCGGCATACTCCCACGAGCAGTACTTC; CDR3 protein: CASSSPLAAYSHEQYF
CDR3 length: 13; D gene: -; clone size: once; V gene: TRBV12-3/TRBV12-4; J gene: TRBJ2-1; CDR3 DNA: TGTGTCAGCAGTTCCTCCGATGGGAATGAGCAGTTCTTC; CDR3 protein: CVSSSSDGNEQFF
CDR3 length: 15; D gene: TRBD2; clone size: -; V gene: TRBV18; J gene: TRBJ2-1; CDR3 DNA: TGTGCCAGCTCACCGCGGCTAGCGGGGAACAATGAGCAGTTCTTC; CDR3 protein: CASSPRLAGNNEQFF
CDR3 length: 15; D gene: -; clone size: -; V gene: TRBV5-6; J gene: TRBJ1-5; CDR3 DNA: TGTGCCAGCAGCTTTGGACGGGGTTTGAATCAGCCCCAGCATTTT; CDR3 protein: CASSFGRGLNQPQHF
CDR3 length: 13; D gene: TRBD1; clone size: many; V gene: TRBV29-1; J gene: TRBJ1-1; CDR3 DNA: TGCAGCGTACAACCACAGGGGGCCGGGGAAGCTTTCTTT; CDR3 protein: CSVQPQGAGEAFF
CDR3 length: 14; D gene: -; clone size: many; V gene: TRBV6-1; J gene: TRBJ1-1; CDR3 DNA: TGTGCCAGCAGTGATATGGTCTTAGGGACTGAAGCTTTCTTT; CDR3 protein: CASSDMVLGTEAFF
CDR3 length: 18; D gene: TRBD2; clone size: -; V gene: TRBV7-9; J gene: TRBJ2-1; CDR3 DNA: TGTGCCAGCAGCCTCCCGGGGACTAGCGGGAGAGCGTACAATGAGCAGTTCTTC; CDR3 protein: CASSLPGTSGRAYNEQFF
CDR3 length: 18; D gene: TRBD2; clone size: medium-sized; V gene: TRBV11-2; J gene: TRBJ2-1; CDR3 DNA: TGTGCCAGCAGCTTAGGTTCGCGGGAGGGCCCGGTGGGTAATGAGCAGTTCTTC; CDR3 protein: CASSLGSREGPVGNEQFF
CDR3 length: 15; D gene: -; clone size: -; V gene: TRBV4-2; J gene: TRBJ2-3; CDR3 DNA: TGTGCCAGCAACCAAGGGGGGGTAACGGGAGATACGCAGTATTTT; CDR3 protein: CASNQGGVTGDTQYF
CDR3 length: 13; D gene: -; clone size: -; V gene: TRBV10-3; J gene: TRBJ2-6; CDR3 DNA: TGTGCCATCAGCATCGGTGGGGCCAACGTCCTGACTTTC; CDR3 protein: CAISIGGANVLTF
CDR3 length: 14; D gene: TRBD2; clone size: few; V gene: TRBV30; J gene: TRBJ2-1; CDR3 DNA: TGTGCCTGGCGTAGCGGGAGGGAGGGCAATGAGCAGTTCTTC; CDR3 protein: CAWRSGREGNEQFF
CDR3 length: 13; D gene: -; clone size: many; V gene: TRBV29-1; J gene: TRBJ1-2; CDR3 DNA: TGCAGCTCTACTCATGGCGCAGGGGACGGCTACACCTTC; CDR3 protein: CSSTHGAGDGYTF
CDR3 length: 13; D gene: -; clone size: many; V gene: TRBV10-3; J gene: TRBJ1-2; CDR3 DNA: TGTGCCATCAAACCAGCAGATTTCTATGGCTACACCTTC; CDR3 protein: CAIKPADFYGYTF
CDR3 length: 14; D gene: TRBD1; clone size: -; V gene: TRBV6-1; J gene: TRBJ1-1; CDR3 DNA: TGTGCCAGCAGGCAGACAGGGCGAAACACTGAGACTTTCTTT; CDR3 protein: CASRQTGRNTETFF
CDR3 length: 18; D gene: -; clone size: once; V gene: TRBV5-8; J gene: TRBJ2-4; CDR3 DNA: TGTGCCAGCGGCTTGGGGCGACAAGTGTGGTGGGCCAAAAACATTCAGTACTTC; CDR3 protein: CASGLGRQVWWAKNIQYF
CDR3 length: 14; D gene: TRBD2; clone size: -; V gene: TRBV12-3/TRBV12-4; J gene: TRBJ2-1; CDR3 DNA: TGTGCCAGCAGTTTCATGCGGGGGGACTATGAGCAGTTCTTC; CDR3 protein: CASSFMRGDYEQFF
CDR3 length: 13; D gene: TRBD1; clone size: -; V gene: TRBV5-1; J gene: TRBJ2-7; CDR3 DNA: TGCGCCAGCAGCCCTGGGGGACAGGCCGAGCAGTACTTC; CDR3 protein: CASSPGGQAEQYF
CDR3 length: 16; D gene: -; clone size: -; V gene: TRBV6-2/TRBV6-3; J gene: TRBJ2-6; CDR3 DNA: TGTGCCGGCAGCTCGAGCGGAAGCTCTGGGGCCAACGTCCTGACTTTC; CDR3 protein: CAGSSSGSSGANVLTF
CDR3 length: 16; D gene: -; clone size: -; V gene: TRBV28; J gene: TRBJ1-2; CDR3 DNA: TGTGCCAGCAGTTTAACAGAGACAGGTGCTAACTATGGCTACACCTTC; CDR3 protein: CASSLTETGANYGYTF
CDR3 length: 15; D gene: -; clone size: -; V gene: TRBV4-3; J gene: TRBJ2-2; CDR3 DNA: TGCGCCAGCAGCCATTTTGCGCGAGTAAACGGGGAGCCGTTTTTT; CDR3 protein: CASSHFARVNGEPFF
CDR3 length: 15; D gene: -; clone size: many; V gene: TRBV4-3; J gene: TRBJ2-1; CDR3 DNA: TGCGCCAGCAGCGGGGGGGGCGGGAACTACAATGAGCAGTTCTTC; CDR3 protein: CASSGGGGNYNEQFF
CDR3 length: 15; D gene: -; clone size: -; V gene: TRBV28; J gene: TRBJ1-6; CDR3 DNA: TGTGCCAGCAGTTTCCAACAGGGTTCGGGATCACCCCTCCACTTT; CDR3 protein: CASSFQQGSGSPLHF
CDR3 length: 17; D gene: -; clone size: -; V gene: TRBV11-2; J gene: TRBJ1-5; CDR3 DNA: TGTGCCAGCAGGATTGGGGCCGTGAGGGCCGATTGGGATACGCAGCATTTT; CDR3 protein: CASRIGAVRADWDTQHF
CDR3 length: 18; D gene: TRBD2; clone size: -; V gene: TRBV11-2; J gene: TRBJ2-1; CDR3 DNA: TGTGCCAGCAGACCCCTTGCCCTTCTAGCGGGAGGGTCCCATGACCAGTTCTTC; CDR3 protein: CASRPLALLAGGSHDQFF
CDR3 length: 15; D gene: -; clone size: -; V gene: TRBV19; J gene: TRBJ1-1; CDR3 DNA: TGTGCCAGTAGTCCGCAGGGGTTGGTAGGCACTGAAGCTTTCTTT; CDR3 protein: CASSPQGLVGTEAFF
CDR3 length: 15; D gene: TRBD1; clone size: -; V gene: TRBV28; J gene: TRBJ2-1; CDR3 DNA: TGTGCCAGCAGTCCAGACAGGGGACCCTACAATGAGCAGTTCTTC; CDR3 protein: CASSPDRGPYNEQFF
CDR3 length: 16; D gene: -; clone size: many; V gene: TRBV12-3/TRBV12-4; J gene: TRBJ2-2; CDR3 DNA: TGTGCCAGCAGTTTTTTGGCTACTTTAAACACCGGGGAGCTGTTTTTT; CDR3 protein: CASSFLATLNTGELFF
CDR3 length: 15; D gene: -; clone size: once; V gene: TRBV5-6; J gene: TRBJ1-1; CDR3 DNA: TGTGCCAGCAGCACCTTCGACAGGCCGAACACTGAAGCTTTCTTT; CDR3 protein: CASSTFDRPNTEAFF
CDR3 length: 13; D gene: TRBD2; clone size: -; V gene: TRBV11-3; J gene: TRBJ2-5; CDR3 DNA: TGTGCCAACATCGGACTAGCGGAAGAGACCCAATACTTC; CDR3 protein: CANIGLAEETQYF
CDR3 length: 14; D gene: TRBD2; clone size: many; V gene: TRBV11-3; J gene: TRBJ2-3; CDR3 DNA: TGTGCCAGCAGCCAAGCGGGAGGCGCAGATACGCAGTATTTT; CDR3 protein: CASSQAGGADTQYF
CDR3 length: 14; D gene: TRBD1; clone size: many; V gene: TRBV29-1; J gene: TRBJ2-7; CDR3 DNA: TGCAGCGCCTTGGACAGGGCGGGCTCCTACGAGCAGTACTTC; CDR3 protein: CSALDRAGSYEQYF
CDR3 length: 13; D gene: -; clone size: few; V gene: TRBV7-8; J gene: TRBJ2-5; CDR3 DNA: TGTGCCAGCAGCTTAGATGTGCGGGAGACCCAGTACTTC; CDR3 protein: CASSLDVRETQYF
CDR3 length: 14; D gene: -; clone size: -; V gene: TRBV12-3/TRBV12-4; J gene: TRBJ1-2; CDR3 DNA: TGTGCCACTAGAAACTCCTTTCACCCCTATGGCTACACCTTC; CDR3 protein: CATRNSFHPYGYTF
CDR3 length: 14; D gene: TRBD1; clone size: many; V gene: TRBV12-3/TRBV12-4; J gene: TRBJ1-6; CDR3 DNA: TGTGCCAGCAGTTTTGGACAGGGAAATTCACCCCTCCACTTT; CDR3 protein: CASSFGQGNSPLHF
CDR3 length: 15; D gene: -; clone size: few; V gene: TRBV6-1; J gene: TRBJ2-3; CDR3 DNA: TGTGCCAGCCAATTCGCTTTGACTAGCACAGATACGCAGTATTTT; CDR3 protein: CASQFALTSTDTQYF
CDR3 length: 13; D gene: -; clone size: few; V gene: TRBV30; J gene: TRBJ2-5; CDR3 DNA: TGTGCCTGGGCTCGGGACCGCCAAGAGACCCAGTACTTC; CDR3 protein: CAWARDRQETQYF
CDR3 length: 20; D gene: TRBD2; clone size: -; V gene: TRBV28; J gene: TRBJ2-1; CDR3 DNA: TGTGCCAGCAGTTATCCCCCCCAAGAGACCGGGAGGGCCCCCTACAATGAGCAGTTCTTC; CDR3 protein: CASSYPPQETGRAPYNEQFF
CDR3 length: 16; D gene: -; clone size: few; V gene: TRBV4-1; J gene: TRBJ2-5; CDR3 DNA: TGCGCCAGCAGCCAGGCTTTTGGGGGGGCGGGCGAGACCCAGTACTTC; CDR3 protein: CASSQAFGGAGETQYF
CDR3 length: 14; D gene: TRBD2; clone size: -; V gene: TRBV11-2; J gene: TRBJ2-7; CDR3 DNA: TGTGCCAGCAGCCGAGCGGGAGGGATCGACGAGCAGTACTTC; CDR3 protein: CASSRAGGIDEQYF
CDR3 length: 15; D gene: -; clone size: once; V gene: TRBV2; J gene: TRBJ1-1; CDR3 DNA: TGTGCCAGCAGTGAAGCGGGCAGGGTGAACACTGAAGCTTTCTTT; CDR3 protein: CASSEAGRVNTEAFF
CDR3 length: 11; D gene: -; clone size: many; V gene: TRBV29-1; J gene: TRBJ2-7; CDR3 DNA: TGCAGCGTTGAGGCTGCCTACGAGCAGTACTTC; CDR3 protein: CSVEAAYEQYF
CDR3 length: 12; D gene: TRBD1; clone size: -; V gene: TRBV10-3; J gene: TRBJ2-1; CDR3 DNA: TGTGACATCAGTGAGGGGCCCGGGACAGGGAACTTC; CDR3 protein: CDISEGPGTGNF
CDR3 length: 15; D gene: -; clone size: -; V gene: TRBV30; J gene: TRBJ1-1; CDR3 DNA: TGTGCCTGGAAGGTGGGGGCGATTATAAACACTGAAGCTTTCTTT; CDR3 protein: CAWKVGAIINTEAFF
CDR3 length: 15; D gene: TRBD2; clone size: -; V gene: TRBV6-5; J gene: TRBJ2-5; CDR3 DNA: TGTGCCAGCAGTCAGAACCGACTAGCGGAAGATACCCAGTACTTC; CDR3 protein: CASSQNRLAEDTQYF
CDR3 length: 14; D gene: TRBD2; clone size: many; V gene: TRBV29-1; J gene: TRBJ2-2; CDR3 DNA: TGCAGCGTCTCGAGCGGGATCCACACCGGGGAGCTGTTTTTT; CDR3 protein: CSVSSGIHTGELFF
CDR3 length: 11; D gene: -; clone size: many; V gene: TRBV29-1; J gene: TRBJ2-3; CDR3 DNA: TGCAGCGTCGGTACTATACAGGCGCAGTATTTT; CDR3 protein: CSVGTIQAQYF
CDR3 length: 13; D gene: -; clone size: -; V gene: TRBV11-2; J gene: TRBJ1-5; CDR3 DNA: TGTGCAAGCAACTTAGCGAACAATCAGCCCCAGCATTTT; CDR3 protein: CASNLANNQPQHF
CDR3 length: 13; D gene: -; clone size: once; V gene: TRBV29-1; J gene: TRBJ2-2; CDR3 DNA: TGCAGCGTCTTTCAGGGTGGTACCTGGGAGCTGTTTTTT; CDR3 protein: CSVFQGGTWELFF
CDR3 length: 14; D gene: -; clone size: -; V gene: TRBV4-2; J gene: TRBJ1-5; CDR3 DNA: TGTGCCAGCAGCCAAGATTGGGGGGCAGATACGCAGCATTTT; CDR3 protein: CASSQDWGADTQHF
CDR3 length: 16; D gene: -; clone size: few; V gene: TRBV12-3/TRBV12-4; J gene: TRBJ2-1; CDR3 DNA: TGTGCCAGCAGTCCCATCTCGGACAGCTCCTACAATGAGCAGTTCTTC; CDR3 protein: CASSPISDSSYNEQFF
CDR3 length: 15; D gene: -; clone size: -; V gene: TRBV7-3; J gene: TRBJ2-1; CDR3 DNA: TGTGCCAGCGGCTTAGGGAGCTCCTTCTTAAATGAGCAGTTCTTC; CDR3 protein: CASGLGSSFLNEQFF
CDR3 length: 16; D gene: -; clone size: -; V gene: TRBV28; J gene: TRBJ2-7; CDR3 DNA: TGTGCCAGCAGTTCCCCTGGGACTCCCAGGGCGCCCGAGCAGTACTTC; CDR3 protein: CASSSPGTPRAPEQYF
CDR3 length: 15; D gene: TRBD1; clone size: -; V gene: TRBV6-5; J gene: TRBJ2-7; CDR3 DNA: TGTGCCAGCAGGCAGAACCGGGACAGGGCCTACGAGCAGTACTTC; CDR3 protein: CASRQNRDRAYEQYF
CDR3 length: 13; D gene: -; clone size: once; V gene: TRBV14; J gene: TRBJ2-7; CDR3 DNA: TGTGTTAGCAGCCAAGTACGAGTTAGCGAGCAGTACTTC; CDR3 protein: CVSSQVRVSEQYF
CDR3 length: 14; D gene: TRBD1; clone size: once; V gene: TRBV13; J gene: TRBJ2-7; CDR3 DNA: TGTGCCAGCAGCGACGGACAGGGTTCCGACGAGCAGTACTTC; CDR3 protein: CASSDGQGSDEQYF